Following are 21 T cell receptor beta chains from one sample sequenced in a study of T cells in Graves' hyperthyroidism and ophthalmopathy. The CDR3 regions of TCR beta were amplified from RNA transcripts. HTBI primers were the set used in a first-round RT-PCR of the TCR CDR3. TCRdb reprocessed the multiplex PCR reads with MiXCR, giving one entry per CDR3 protein. This sample has roughly 520,000 distinct CDR3 sequences, with roughly a quarter found just once. The sequenced sample was blood. The receptors derive from a woman in her thirties with Graves' ophthalmopathy.

V is TRBV4-2 and J is TRBJ2-5; weak D call: TRBD2 (6 bases). Per the germline V gene, CDR1 is LGHNA and CDR2 is YNFKEQ. The V end was cut by 3 bases, the J end by 2 bases, with 10 bases between. The CDR3 has 14 amino acids. CDR3 sequence reads: CASSQPGLQETQYF. The CDR3 nucleotides are TGTGCCAGCAGCCAGCCGGGACTTCAAGAGACCCAGTACTTC.

J is TRBJ2-5 and V is TRBV15, with 11 nucleotides matching TRBD2. The CDR3 totals 16 residues. CDR1 and CDR2 from the germline V gene are LNHNV and YYDKDF (reference sequence). V was pared by 3 bases and J by 5 bases, with 8 bases of the junction left unmatched. CDR3 nucleotide sequence: TGTGCCACCAGCAGTTTTAGTAGCGGGGGGGCGGAGACCCAGTACTTC. Residues: CATSSFSSGGAETQYF.

The table lists this clonotype with many counts. The rearrangement joins TRBV5-1 to TRBJ2-7; the D is unclear. Germline CDR1 and CDR2: SGHRS and YFSETQ. CDR3 length equals 14 residues. Deletions cut 4 bases from V and 0 bases from J, with 11 bases between. The CDR3 spells CASSLRSASYEQYF. The CDR3 DNA is TGCGCCAGCAGCCTGCGGTCGGCCTCCTACGAGCAGTACTTC.

The chain links TRBV6-2 or TRBV6-3 to TRBJ1-5; 9 positions match TRBD1. Looked up from germline, CDR1 is MNHEY and CDR2 is SVGEGT. CDR3 length: 17 residues. V gave up 5 bases and J gave up 0 bases; unmatched junction bases: 8. The chain's CDR3 is CASSPGTGRDSNQPQHF. The CDR3 bases are TGTGCCAGCAGTCCCGGGACAGGGAGAGATAGCAATCAGCCCCAGCATTTT.

This clonotype appeared many times. V gene TRBV4-2 combines with J gene TRBJ2-7; D gene ambiguous. There are 14 residues in the CDR3. In germline, CDR1 is LGHNA, CDR2 YNFKEQ. Trimming removed 1 base at V and 3 bases at J, with 10 bases between. As DNA, the CDR3 is TGTGCCAGCAGCCAAGGTGGCTTAAACTACGAGCAGTACTTC. Encoded protein: CASSQGGLNYEQYF.

The chain employs TRBV28 and TRBJ2-7, with D tentatively TRBD2 (5 bases). Germline CDR1 is MDHEN and CDR2 is SYDVKM. Trimming removed 5 bases at V and 1 base at J, with 15 bases between. The CDR3 spans 15 residues. This CDR3 reads CASSEARRRSYEQYF. The CDR3, as DNA: TGTGCCAGCAGTGAAGCGCGAAGGAGGTCCTACGAGCAGTACTTC. Full variable domain (missing parts from reference TRBV28 and TRBJ2-7): DVKVTQSSRYLVKRTGEKVFLECVQDMDHENMFWYRQDPGLGLRLIYFSYDVKMKEKGDIPEGYSVSREKKERFSLILESASTNQTSMYLCASSEARRRSYEQYFGPGTRLTVT.

V usage is TRBV2 and J usage is TRBJ1-5; no clear D gene. The germline CDR1 and CDR2 sequences are SNHLY and FYNNEI. CDR3 size: 12 residues. V lost 3 bases, J lost 9 bases, and 9 bases lay in between. The CDR3 sequence: CASSDPQAPQHF. Written as DNA, the CDR3 is TGTGCCAGCAGTGATCCTCAGGCGCCCCAGCATTTT.

The chain joins TRBV15 to TRBJ2-7; 11 bases line up with TRBD2. The CDR3 is 19 amino acids. Germline CDR1 LNHNV, CDR2 YYDKDF (reference sequence). Trimming removed 3 bases from V and 2 bases from J; junction bases left unmatched: 15. Here the CDR3 DNA reads TGTGCCACCAGCAGTAGCCGGGGACTAGCGGAACCTCGGGCCTACGAGCAGTACTTC. As protein: CATSSSRGLAEPRAYEQYF.

Note on this clonotype: The junction shows a germline mismatch at one end, possibly a read error. The chain has TRBV7-7 and TRBJ2-5, with a tentative D call TRBD2 (5 bases). CDR3 length: 16 residues. The germline CDR1 and CDR2 sequences are SSHAT and FNYEAQ (reference sequence). For the CDR3, the DNA is TGTGCTAGCAGCTTACGCTCGAGGGAAGGGCGGGAGACCCAGTACTTC. Protein: CASSLRSREGRETQYF.

The chain combines TRBV6-1 with TRBJ2-2; tentative D call: TRBD2 (5 bases). The CDR3 runs 14 residues. Trimming removed 6 bases at V and 3 bases at J, with 11 bases between. Germline V gene data show CDR1 as MNHNS and CDR2 as SASEGT. This chain's CDR3 is CASRTTGYTGELFF. DNA of the CDR3: TGTGCCAGCAGGACTACTGGATACACCGGGGAGCTGTTTTTT.

This clonotype was seen a handful of times. The V and J genes are TRBV5-1 and TRBJ1-1; tentatively, D is TRBD1 (6 bases). V lost 0 bases to trimming and J lost 0 bases, with 15 bases between them. CDR3 length: 17 residues. Germline CDR1 and CDR2: SGHRS and YFSETQ. The CDR3 region is CASSLVAFGQLNTEAFF. CDR3 in DNA: TGCGCCAGCAGCTTGGTTGCCTTTGGACAGTTGAACACTGAAGCTTTCTTT.

Many counts were recorded for this clonotype. The chain uses TRBV20-1 and TRBJ1-3, with TRBD1 matching over 7 bases. Losses at the gene ends were 6 bases for V and 3 bases for J; bases not matched to a gene: 8. This CDR3 has 14 residues. Germline V lookup: CDR1 DFQATT, CDR2 SNEGSKA (reference sequence). CDR3 nucleotides: TGCAGTGCCCAGGACAGGCCTTATGGAAACACCATATATTTT. Residues: CSAQDRPYGNTIYF.

This clonotype was observed at least ten times. Sequence at one end of the junction differs from germline and may be a read error. V usage is TRBV7-7 and J usage is TRBJ2-7; possibly TRBD2 for D (5 bases). Germline loops: CDR1 SSHAT, CDR2 FNYEAQ (reference sequence). The length of the CDR3 is 11 residues. CDR3 sequence: CASSPVLAQYF. CDR3 in DNA: TGTGCTAGCAGCCCGGTTCTAGCACAGTACTTC. Based on the CDR3 plus reference TRBV7-7 and TRBJ2-7, the full variable domain is GAGVSQSPRYKVTKRGQDVTLRCDPISSHATLYWYQQALGQGPEFLTYFNYEAQPDKSGLPSDRFSAERPEGSISTLTIQRTEQRDSAMYRCASSPVLAQYFGPGTRLTVT.

Many counts were recorded for this clonotype. This chain joins TRBV20-1 and TRBJ1-2; D may be TRBD1 (5 bases). The CDR3 consists of 12 residues. Deletions cut 4 bases from V and 7 bases from J, with 13 bases between. Looked up from germline, CDR1 is DFQATT and CDR2 is SNEGSKA (reference sequence). The CDR3 nucleotides read TGCAGTGCTATACTAGGGACGTCTGGCTACACCTTC. Its protein product is CSAILGTSGYTF.

This clonotype was seen only a few times. The chain recombines TRBV7-2 with TRBJ2-2; D gene uncertain. The CDR3 consists of 13 residues. Looked up from germline, CDR1 is SGHTA and CDR2 is FQGNSA. Trimming pared 5 bases from V and 5 bases from J, leaving 9 bases between. CDR3 nucleotides: TGTGCCAGCAGCAGATCAGAAACCGGGGAGCTGTTTTTT. Protein sequence: CASSRSETGELFF.

This clonotype was counted at least ten times. A read error may produce the germline difference seen at one junction end. The chain recombines TRBV20-1 with TRBJ1-5; no firm D call. The CDR3 spans 12 residues. The V gene's germline CDR1 is DFQATT and CDR2 SNEGSKA (reference sequence). CDR3 sequence: CSASAGNQPQRF. The CDR3 bases are TGCAGTGCTAGCGCGGGGAATCAGCCCCAGCGTTTT.

This clonotype was detected many times. This sequence joins TRBV29-1 and TRBJ1-1; TRBD1 matches at 7 bases. V was pared by 7 bases and J by 1 base, with 18 bases of the junction left unmatched. CDR1 SQVTM and CDR2 ANQGSEA come from the germline V gene. The CDR3 runs to 17 residues. For the CDR3, the DNA is TGCAGCGCTGCGGGGATGACAGGGTCTGTTAGGAACACTGAAGCTTTCTTT. This sequence encodes CSAAGMTGSVRNTEAFF.

The chain has TRBV27 and TRBJ1-1; 7 nucleotides align to TRBD1. The CDR3 consists of 12 residues. Looked up from germline, CDR1 is MNHEY and CDR2 is SMNVEV (reference sequence). V dropped 6 bases and J dropped 11; count of bases not matched to a gene: 9. CDR3 loop: CASRDGTDGAFF. The DNA of the CDR3 is TGTGCCAGCAGGGATGGGACAGACGGGGCTTTCTTT.

The sample holds one count of this clonotype. The chain has TRBV7-9 and TRBJ2-2; D not certain. The CDR3 extends over 14 amino acids. Germline V CDR1 and CDR2: SEHNR, FQNEAQ (reference sequence). V lost 1 base, J lost 6 bases, and 9 bases lay in between. CDR3 in amino acids: CASSLVRVAGELFF. The CDR3 DNA reads TGTGCCAGCAGCTTAGTCCGGGTGGCCGGGGAGCTGTTTTTT.

The chain carries TRBV5-1 and TRBJ2-7; tentative D call: TRBD2 (6 bases). The CDR3 covers 14 residues. The V end was cut by 1 base, the J end by 3 bases, with 11 bases between. Germline CDR1 and CDR2: SGHRS and YFSETQ. In nucleotides, the CDR3 is TGCGCCAGCAGCTTGTTTGTTAGCGGCTACGAGCAGTACTTC. Amino acids: CASSLFVSGYEQYF.

In its sample, this clonotype was seen many times. The chain uses TRBV7-2 and TRBJ2-7; D unresolved. The CDR3 spans 14 residues. Trimming pared 2 bases from V and 6 bases from J, leaving 14 bases between. The germline V gene has CDR1 SGHTA and CDR2 FQGNSA. This CDR3 reads CASSLTDGRIEQYF. DNA of the CDR3: TGTGCCAGCAGCTTAACGGACGGACGAATCGAGCAGTACTTC.